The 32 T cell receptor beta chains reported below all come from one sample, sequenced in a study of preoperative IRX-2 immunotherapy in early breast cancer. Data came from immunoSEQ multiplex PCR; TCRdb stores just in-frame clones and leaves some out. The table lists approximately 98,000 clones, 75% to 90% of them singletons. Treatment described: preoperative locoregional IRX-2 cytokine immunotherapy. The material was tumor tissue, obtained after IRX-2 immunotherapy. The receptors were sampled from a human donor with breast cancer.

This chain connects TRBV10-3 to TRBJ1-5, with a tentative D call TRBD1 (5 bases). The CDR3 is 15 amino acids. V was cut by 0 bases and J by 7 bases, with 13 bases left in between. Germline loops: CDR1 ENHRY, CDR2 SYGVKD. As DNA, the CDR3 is TGTGCCATCAGTGAGTCGAGTCCAGGGACCCAGCCCCAGCATTTT. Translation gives CAISESSPGTQPQHF.

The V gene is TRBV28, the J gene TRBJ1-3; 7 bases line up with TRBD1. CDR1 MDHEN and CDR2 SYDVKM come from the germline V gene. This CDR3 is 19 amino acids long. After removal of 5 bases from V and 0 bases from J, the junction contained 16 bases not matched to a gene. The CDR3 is CASSPTGWTREFSGNTIYF. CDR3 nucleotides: TGTGCCAGCAGTCCGACAGGGTGGACCCGCGAATTCTCTGGAAACACCATATATTTT. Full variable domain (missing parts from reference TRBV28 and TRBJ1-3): DVKVTQSSRYLVKRTGEKVFLECVQDMDHENMFWYRQDPGLGLRLIYFSYDVKMKEKGDIPEGYSVSREKKERFSLILESASTNQTSMYLCASSPTGWTREFSGNTIYFGEGSWLTVV.

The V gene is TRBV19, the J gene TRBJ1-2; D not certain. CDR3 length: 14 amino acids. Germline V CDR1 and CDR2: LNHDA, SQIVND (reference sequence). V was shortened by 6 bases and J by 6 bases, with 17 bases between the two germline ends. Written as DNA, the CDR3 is TGTGCCAGTAGGATGGCTGGGGTTGAGAATGGCTACACCTTC. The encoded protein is CASRMAGVENGYTF.

As DNA, the CDR3 is TGTGCCAGCAGCCAGGGACAGGGGAGAGAAAAACTGTTTTTT. This gives the protein CASSQGQGREKLFF. This chain links TRBV28 with TRBJ1-4; TRBD1 agrees at 10 bases. After removal of 6 bases from V and 8 bases from J, the junction contained 6 bases not matched to a gene. CDR3 size: 14 residues. Germline values: CDR1 MDHEN, CDR2 SYDVKM. The full variable domain, in which reference TRBV28 and TRBJ1-4 provide the parts outside the CDR3, is DVKVTQSSRYLVKRTGEKVFLECVQDMDHENMFWYRQDPGLGLRLIYFSYDVKMKEKGDIPEGYSVSREKKERFSLILESASTNQTSMYLCASSQGQGREKLFFGSGTQLSVL.

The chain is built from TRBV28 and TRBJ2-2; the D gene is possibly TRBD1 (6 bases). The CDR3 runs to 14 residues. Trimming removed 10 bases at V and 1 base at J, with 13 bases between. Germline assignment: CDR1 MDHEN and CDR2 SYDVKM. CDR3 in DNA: TGTGCCACTTTGAAGACAGGGAACACCGGGGAGCTGTTTTTT. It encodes CATLKTGNTGELFF.

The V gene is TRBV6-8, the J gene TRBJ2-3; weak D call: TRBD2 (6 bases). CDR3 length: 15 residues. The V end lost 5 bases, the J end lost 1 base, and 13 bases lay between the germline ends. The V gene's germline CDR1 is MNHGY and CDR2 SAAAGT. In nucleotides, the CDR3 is TGTGCCAGCAGTGACCCGCGGGGCGGCACAGATACGCAGTATTTT. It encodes CASSDPRGGTDTQYF.

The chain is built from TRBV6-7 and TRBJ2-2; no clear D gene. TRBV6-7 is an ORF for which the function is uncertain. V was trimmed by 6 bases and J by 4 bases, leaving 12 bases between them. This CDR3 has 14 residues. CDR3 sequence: CASRRVAGTGELFF. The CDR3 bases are TGTGCCAGCAGAAGGGTCGCCGGCACCGGGGAGCTGTTTTTT.

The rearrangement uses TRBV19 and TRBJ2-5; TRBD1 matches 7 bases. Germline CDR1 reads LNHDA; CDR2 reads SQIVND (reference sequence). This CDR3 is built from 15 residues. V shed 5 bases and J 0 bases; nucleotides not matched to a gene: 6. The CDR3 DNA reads TGTGCCAGTAGTTCCCTCGGGACAGACCAAGAGACCCAGTACTTC. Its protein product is CASSSLGTDQETQYF.

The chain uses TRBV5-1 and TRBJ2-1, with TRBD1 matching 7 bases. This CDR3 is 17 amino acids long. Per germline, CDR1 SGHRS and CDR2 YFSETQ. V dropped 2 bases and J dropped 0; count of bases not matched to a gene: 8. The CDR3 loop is CASSFVSGQSSYNEQFF. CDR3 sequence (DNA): TGCGCCAGCAGCTTCGTCTCGGGACAGAGCTCCTACAATGAGCAGTTCTTC.

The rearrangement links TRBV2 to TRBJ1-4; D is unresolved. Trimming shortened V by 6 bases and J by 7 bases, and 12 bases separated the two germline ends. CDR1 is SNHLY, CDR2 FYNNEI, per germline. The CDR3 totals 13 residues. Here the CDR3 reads CASRADLGEKLFF. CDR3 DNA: TGTGCCAGCAGAGCGGACCTTGGTGAAAAACTGTTTTTT.

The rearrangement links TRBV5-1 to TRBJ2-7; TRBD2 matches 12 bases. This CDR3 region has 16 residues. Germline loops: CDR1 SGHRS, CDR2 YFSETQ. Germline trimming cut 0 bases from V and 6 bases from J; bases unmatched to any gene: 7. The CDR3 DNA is TGCGCCAGCAGCTTGGCCGCATCTAGCGGGAGGGGCGAGCAGTACTTC. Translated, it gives CASSLAASSGRGEQYF. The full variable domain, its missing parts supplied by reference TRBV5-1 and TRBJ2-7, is KAGVTQTPRYLIKTRGQQVTLSCSPISGHRSVSWYQQTPGQGLQFLFEYFSETQRNKGNFPGRFSGRQFSNSRSEMNVSTLELGDSALYLCASSLAASSGRGEQYFGPGTRLTVT.

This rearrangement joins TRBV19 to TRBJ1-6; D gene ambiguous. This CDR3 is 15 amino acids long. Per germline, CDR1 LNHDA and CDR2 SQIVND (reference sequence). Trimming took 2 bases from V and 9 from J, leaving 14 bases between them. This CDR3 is CASSIRGGSGSPLHF. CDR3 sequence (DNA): TGTGCCAGTAGTATACGGGGAGGCAGCGGTTCACCCCTCCACTTT.

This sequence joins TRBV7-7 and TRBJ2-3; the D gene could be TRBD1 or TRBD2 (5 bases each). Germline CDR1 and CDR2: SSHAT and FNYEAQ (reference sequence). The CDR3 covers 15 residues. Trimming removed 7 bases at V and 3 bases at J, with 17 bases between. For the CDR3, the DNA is TGTGCCAGCAATCGTGGGGGAGCGCTAACAGATACGCAGTATTTT. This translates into CASNRGGALTDTQYF.

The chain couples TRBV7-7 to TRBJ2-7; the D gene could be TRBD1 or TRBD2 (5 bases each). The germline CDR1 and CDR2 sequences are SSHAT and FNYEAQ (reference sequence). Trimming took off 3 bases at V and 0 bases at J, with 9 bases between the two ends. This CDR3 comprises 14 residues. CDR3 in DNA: TGTGCCAGCAGCTTTGGGACGGGCTCCTACGAGCAGTACTTC. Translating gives CASSFGTGSYEQYF.

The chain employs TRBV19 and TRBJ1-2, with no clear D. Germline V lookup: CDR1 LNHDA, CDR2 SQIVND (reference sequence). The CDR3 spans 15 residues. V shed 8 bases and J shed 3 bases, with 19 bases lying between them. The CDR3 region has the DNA TGTGCCAGTGTAAAGACGTGGGGAGCGGACTATGGCTACACCTTC. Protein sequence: CASVKTWGADYGYTF.

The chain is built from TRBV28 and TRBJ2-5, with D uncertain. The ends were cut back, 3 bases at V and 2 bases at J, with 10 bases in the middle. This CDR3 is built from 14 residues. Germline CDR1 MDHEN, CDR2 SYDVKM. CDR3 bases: TGTGCCAGCAGTTTCGTTGGTTTTCAAGAGACCCAGTACTTC. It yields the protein CASSFVGFQETQYF. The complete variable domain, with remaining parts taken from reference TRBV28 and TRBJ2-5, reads DVKVTQSSRYLVKRTGEKVFLECVQDMDHENMFWYRQDPGLGLRLIYFSYDVKMKEKGDIPEGYSVSREKKERFSLILESASTNQTSMYLCASSFVGFQETQYFGPGTRLLVL.

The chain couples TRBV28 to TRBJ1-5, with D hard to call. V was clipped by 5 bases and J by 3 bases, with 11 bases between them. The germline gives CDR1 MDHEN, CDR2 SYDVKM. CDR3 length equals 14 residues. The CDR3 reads CASSPETDNQPQHF. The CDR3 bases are TGTGCCAGCAGTCCCGAGACGGACAATCAGCCCCAGCATTTT.

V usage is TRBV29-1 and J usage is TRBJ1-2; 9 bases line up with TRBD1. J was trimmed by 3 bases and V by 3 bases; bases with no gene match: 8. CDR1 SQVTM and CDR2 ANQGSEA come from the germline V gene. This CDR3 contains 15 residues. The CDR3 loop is CSVESWDRDYYGYTF. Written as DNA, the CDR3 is TGCAGCGTTGAGTCTTGGGACAGGGACTACTATGGCTACACCTTC.

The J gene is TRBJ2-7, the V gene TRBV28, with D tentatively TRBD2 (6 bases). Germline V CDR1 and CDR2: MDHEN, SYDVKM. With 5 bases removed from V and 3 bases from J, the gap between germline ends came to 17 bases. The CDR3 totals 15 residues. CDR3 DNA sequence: TGTGCCAGCAGTGAGTCTCGGGACTTATTCTACGAGCAGTACTTC. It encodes CASSESRDLFYEQYF.

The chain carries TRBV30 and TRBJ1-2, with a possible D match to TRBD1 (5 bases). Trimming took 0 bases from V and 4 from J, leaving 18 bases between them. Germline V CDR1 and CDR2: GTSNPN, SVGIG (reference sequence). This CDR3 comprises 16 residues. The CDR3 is CAWSVGAVKELYGYTF. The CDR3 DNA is TGTGCCTGGAGTGTCGGGGCAGTCAAGGAACTCTATGGCTACACCTTC.

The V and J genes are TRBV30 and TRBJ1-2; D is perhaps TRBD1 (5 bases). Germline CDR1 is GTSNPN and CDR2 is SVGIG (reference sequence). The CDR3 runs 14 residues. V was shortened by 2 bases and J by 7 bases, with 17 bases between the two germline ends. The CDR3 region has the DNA TGTGCCTGGAGTAAAGTTGCAGGGCCTCCTGGCTACACCTTC. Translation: CAWSKVAGPPGYTF.

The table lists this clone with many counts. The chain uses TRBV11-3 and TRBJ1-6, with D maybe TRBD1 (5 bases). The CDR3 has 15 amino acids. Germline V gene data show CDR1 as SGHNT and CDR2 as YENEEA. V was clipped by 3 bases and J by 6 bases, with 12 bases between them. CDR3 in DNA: TGTGCCAGCAGCTTGGAGGCCAGGGCTAATTCACCCCTCCACTTT. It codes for CASSLEARANSPLHF.

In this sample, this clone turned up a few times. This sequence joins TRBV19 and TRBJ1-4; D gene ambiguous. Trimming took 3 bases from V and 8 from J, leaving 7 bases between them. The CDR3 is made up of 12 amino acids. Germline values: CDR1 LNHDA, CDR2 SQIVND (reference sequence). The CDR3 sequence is CASSIGGEKLFF. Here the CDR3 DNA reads TGTGCCAGTAGTATCGGCGGCGAAAAACTGTTTTTT. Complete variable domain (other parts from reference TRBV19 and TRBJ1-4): DGGITQSPKYLFRKEGQNVTLSCEQNLNHDAMYWYRQDPGQGLRLIYYSQIVNDFQKGDIAEGYSVSREKKESFPLTVTSAQKNPTAFYLCASSIGGEKLFFGSGTQLSVL.

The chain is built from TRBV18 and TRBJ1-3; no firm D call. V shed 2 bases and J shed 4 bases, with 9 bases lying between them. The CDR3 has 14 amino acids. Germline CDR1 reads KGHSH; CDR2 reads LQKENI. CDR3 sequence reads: CASSPASAGNTIYF. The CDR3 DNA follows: TGTGCCAGCTCACCAGCCTCAGCGGGAAACACCATATATTTT.

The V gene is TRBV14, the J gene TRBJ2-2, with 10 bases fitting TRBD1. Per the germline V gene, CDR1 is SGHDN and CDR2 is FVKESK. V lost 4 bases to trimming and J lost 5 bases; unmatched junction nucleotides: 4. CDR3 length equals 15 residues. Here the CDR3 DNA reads TGTGCCAGCAGCCCCGGGACAGGGGTAACCGGGGAGCTGTTTTTT. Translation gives CASSPGTGVTGELFF.

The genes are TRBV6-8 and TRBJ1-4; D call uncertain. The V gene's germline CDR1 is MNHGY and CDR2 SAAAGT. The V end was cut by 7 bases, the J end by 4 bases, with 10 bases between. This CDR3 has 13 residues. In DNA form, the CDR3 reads TGTGCCAGCAATTTCCGGCTTAATGAAAAACTGTTTTTT. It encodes CASNFRLNEKLFF.

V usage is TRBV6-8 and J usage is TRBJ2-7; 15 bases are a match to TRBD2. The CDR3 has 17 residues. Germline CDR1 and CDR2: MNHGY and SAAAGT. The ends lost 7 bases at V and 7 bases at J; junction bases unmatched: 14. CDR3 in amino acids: CASTAQGLAGGGREQYF. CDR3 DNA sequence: TGTGCCAGCACCGCCCAAGGACTAGCGGGGGGGGGCAGGGAGCAGTACTTC.

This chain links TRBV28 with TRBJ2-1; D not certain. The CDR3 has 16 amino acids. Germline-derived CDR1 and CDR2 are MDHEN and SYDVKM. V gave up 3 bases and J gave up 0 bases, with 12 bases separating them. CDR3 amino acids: CASSFPFGFSYNEQFF. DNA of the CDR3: TGTGCCAGCAGTTTTCCCTTTGGGTTCTCCTACAATGAGCAGTTCTTC.

CDR3 nucleotides: TGTGCCAGCTCACCACGCTACAGGAGGAATTGTGAAGCTTTCTTT. Translated: CASSPRYRRNCEAFF. The rearrangement links TRBV18 to TRBJ1-1, with a possible D match to TRBD1 (5 bases). Germline values: CDR1 KGHSH, CDR2 LQKENI. V lost 1 base and J lost 7, with 16 bases in between. The length of the CDR3 is 15 residues.

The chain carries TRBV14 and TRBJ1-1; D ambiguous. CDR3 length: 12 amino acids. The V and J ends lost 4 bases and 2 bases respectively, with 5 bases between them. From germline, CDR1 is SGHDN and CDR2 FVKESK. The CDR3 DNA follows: TGTGCCAGCAGCCGTATAAACACTGAAGCTTTCTTT. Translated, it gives CASSRINTEAFF.

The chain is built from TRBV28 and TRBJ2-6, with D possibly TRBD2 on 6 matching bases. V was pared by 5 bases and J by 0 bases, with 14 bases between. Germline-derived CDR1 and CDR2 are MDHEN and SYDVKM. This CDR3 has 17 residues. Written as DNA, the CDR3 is TGTGCCAGCAGTCCTACGGGGGTTGGCTCTGGGGCCAACGTCCTGACTTTC. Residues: CASSPTGVGSGANVLTF.

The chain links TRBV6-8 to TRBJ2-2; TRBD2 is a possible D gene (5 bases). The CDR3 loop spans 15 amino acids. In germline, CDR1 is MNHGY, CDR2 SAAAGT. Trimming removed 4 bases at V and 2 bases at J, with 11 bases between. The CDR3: CASSSDGLNTGELFF. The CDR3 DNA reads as TGTGCCAGCAGTTCCGACGGACTCAACACCGGGGAGCTGTTTTTT.